Described below is a single T cell receptor beta chain sequence and its context. Its antigen remains unidentified. This CDR3 region has 15 residues. Germline lookup yields CDR1 SGHNT and CDR2 YENEEA. The J segment lost 3 bases and the V segment lost 5 bases, leaving 4 bases of the junction unmatched. This specimen belongs to a study of early T cells in non-severe SARS-CoV-2 infection. Across the whole study: Sequenced material consisted of bulk RNA (from unsorted whole blood), and chains were unpaired. Study-level results: Reliance on VDJdb matching favored anti-spike CD8 responses; private and CD4 specificities were missed.

The library protocol tagged individual cDNA molecules with unique molecular identifiers. TCRdb reprocessed the 5' RACE reads via MiXCR and lists one record per CDR3 protein. Among tens of thousands of distinct CDR3 sequences listed, 8% were seen once. Source material: whole blood. The chain uses TRBV11-3 and TRBJ2-5; 12 bases match TRBD2. This sequence originates from an adult who was a healthcare worker with PCR-confirmed SARS-CoV-2 infection or an uninfected control (not recorded which). CDR3 sequence reads: CASSPRTSGKETQYF. In DNA, the CDR3 is TGTGCCAGCAGCCCTCGGACTAGCGGGAAAGAGACCCAGTACTTC. Looking up the rest from reference TRBV11-3 and TRBJ2-5 gives the full variable domain: EAGVVQSPRYKIIEKKQPVAFWCNPISGHNTLYWYLQNLGQGPELLIRYENEEAVDDSQLPKDRFSAERLKGVDSTLKIQPAELGDSAVYLCASSPRTSGKETQYFGPGTRLLVL.